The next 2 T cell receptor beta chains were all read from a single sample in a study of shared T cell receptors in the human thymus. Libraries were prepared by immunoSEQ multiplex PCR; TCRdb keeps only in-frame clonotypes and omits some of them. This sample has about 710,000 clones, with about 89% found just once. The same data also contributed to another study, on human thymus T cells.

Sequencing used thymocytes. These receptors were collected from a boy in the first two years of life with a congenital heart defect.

For the CDR3, the DNA is TGTGCCAGCAGCCCCCTTCGGGAGTGTTACAATGAGCAGTTCTTC. Residues: CASSPLRECYNEQFF. J is TRBJ2-1 and V is TRBV9, with D maybe TRBD2 (6 bases). Per germline, CDR1 SGDLS and CDR2 YYNGEE. The V gene lost 4 bases and the J gene lost 4 bases, with 15 bases spanning the gap. The length of the CDR3 is 15 residues.

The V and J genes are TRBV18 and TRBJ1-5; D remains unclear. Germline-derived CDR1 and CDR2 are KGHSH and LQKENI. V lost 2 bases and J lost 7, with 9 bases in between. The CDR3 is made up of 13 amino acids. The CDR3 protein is CASSPVSGQPQHF. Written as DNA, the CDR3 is TGTGCCAGCTCACCAGTTAGCGGGCAGCCCCAGCATTTT.